This T cell receptor beta chain was captured by sequencing in a study of blood T cell repertoires in COVID-19. CDR1 KGHSH and CDR2 LQKENI come from the germline V gene. J gave up 4 bases and V 1 base, and 5 bases lay outside the gene matches. The CDR3 totals 16 residues. Libraries were prepared by immunoSEQ multiplex PCR; TCRdb keeps only in-frame clonotypes and omits some of them. The data show 250,000 to 350,000 clones, about 92% seen once. Categorization into cohorts depended on clinical history that participants reported. In Cohort 3, a recovered donor had either two negative PCRs, clearance, or symptom resolution.

The chain is built from TRBV18 and TRBJ1-1; 11 nucleotides agree with TRBD1. This sequence was found in a woman aged 25 to 39 who had recovered from COVID-19. Material for sequencing was PBMCs or T cells enriched from blood (not recorded which). The CDR3 sequence is CASSPRTGTGGTEAFF. The CDR3 DNA follows: TGTGCCAGCTCACCACGAACCGGGACAGGGGGCACTGAAGCTTTCTTT.